These T cell receptor beta chains were read from a single sample in a study of blood T cell repertoires in COVID-19. Assay used: immunoSEQ multiplex PCR; TCRdb lists only in-frame clones, some missing. The sample lists 200,000 to 250,000 clones; around 87% were seen once. Sequencing was performed on peripheral blood. The receptor set was obtained from a man in his sixties with acute or convalescent COVID-19. CDR3s include the opening cysteine and the closing phenylalanine or tryptophan. Each record gives: CDR3 length, V gene, clone size, J gene, D gene, CDR3 protein, CDR3 DNA. A D gene is named only where the DNA matches it firmly. Size tells how often a clone was seen (once, few, many) or the class of an expanded clone, and some rows leave it out.

>15|TRBV28|.|TRBJ1-4|.
CASSLHPGAKEKLFF
TGTGCCAGCAGCCTTCATCCAGGGGCAAAGGAAAAACTGTTTTTT
>15|TRBV9|.|TRBJ1-5|.
CASSAGSGVGQPQHF
TGTGCCAGCAGCGCCGGGTCAGGGGTTGGTCAGCCCCAGCATTTT
>16|TRBV23-1|once|TRBJ1-6|.
CASSQSLGQGYSPLHF
TGCGCCAGCAGTCAATCCCTGGGCCAGGGGTATTCACCCCTCCACTTT
>14|TRBV24-1|.|TRBJ1-5|TRBD1
CATSATGVNQPQHF
TGTGCCACCAGCGCTACAGGGGTCAATCAGCCCCAGCATTTT
>11|TRBV7-7|.|TRBJ2-7|.
CASSREYEQYF
TGTGCCAGCAGCCGGGAATACGAGCAGTACTTC
>15|TRBV5-1|.|TRBJ1-2|TRBD1
CASSTGQGVDYGYTF
TGCGCCAGCAGCACCGGACAGGGGGTTGATTATGGCTACACCTTC
>15|TRBV5-4|once|TRBJ2-5|TRBD2
CASSVPSGGAETQYF
TGTGCCAGCAGCGTTCCTAGCGGGGGGGCGGAGACCCAGTACTTC
>16|TRBV19|.|TRBJ1-1|.
CASSIGGTTVNTEAFF
TGTGCCAGTAGTATAGGTGGGACAACTGTGAACACTGAAGCTTTCTTT
>15|TRBV6-5|.|TRBJ1-1|.
CASSRVGGGNAEAFF
TGTGCCAGCAGCCGCGTGGGGGGGGGTAACGCTGAAGCTTTCTTT
>19|TRBV9|once|TRBJ1-1|TRBD1
CASSPSGQAPSKGGTEAFF
TGTGCCAGCAGCCCCTCGGGACAGGCCCCGAGTAAGGGAGGCACTGAAGCTTTCTTT
>15|TRBV18|.|TRBJ1-4|TRBD1
CASHRGPPPNEKLFF
TGTGCCAGTCACAGGGGGCCTCCTCCTAATGAAAAACTGTTTTTT
>16|TRBV7-3|.|TRBJ2-2|.
CASSLMGTTGTGELFF
TGTGCCAGCAGCTTAATGGGAACTACGGGGACCGGGGAGCTGTTTTTT
>15|TRBV5-1|.|TRBJ2-2|TRBD2
CASSSPGLRTGELFF
TGCGCCAGCAGCTCGCCGGGACTACGCACCGGGGAGCTGTTTTTT
>13|TRBV7-7|.|TRBJ2-5|.
CASSFSLQETQYF
TGTGCCAGCAGCTTTAGTCTCCAAGAGACCCAGTACTTC
>15|TRBV9|.|TRBJ1-1|TRBD1
CASSVGDRLNTEAFF
TGTGCCAGCAGCGTAGGGGACAGGTTGAACACTGAAGCTTTCTTT
>15|TRBV7-2|once|TRBJ1-1|.
CASSLDLGGGTEAFF
TGTGCCAGCAGCTTAGACTTAGGGGGAGGGACTGAAGCTTTCTTT
>14|TRBV7-2|.|TRBJ2-7|.
CASSQLTGPYEQYF
TGTGCCAGCAGCCAGCTTACAGGGCCCTACGAGCAGTACTTC
>15|TRBV7-9|once|TRBJ2-5|TRBD1
CASRKTGTDQETQYF
TGTGCCAGCAGGAAAACCGGGACAGACCAAGAGACCCAGTACTTC
>15|TRBV5-1|once|TRBJ2-5|TRBD1
CASSPGQVGQETQYF
TGCGCCAGCAGCCCGGGACAGGTGGGCCAAGAGACCCAGTACTTC
>13|TRBV5-1|.|TRBJ1-4|.
CASRTHINEKLFF
TGCGCCAGCAGAACGCACATTAATGAAAAACTGTTTTTT
>14|TRBV19|.|TRBJ1-5|TRBD1
CASKGQFSNQPQHF
TGTGCCAGTAAGGGACAGTTTAGCAATCAGCCCCAGCATTTT
>12|TRBV10-3|.|TRBJ2-7|.
CAISRVTYEQYF
TGTGCCATCAGCAGGGTAACCTACGAGCAGTACTTC
>15|TRBV19|.|TRBJ1-5|TRBD1
CASRNDRGSNQPQHF
TGTGCCAGTAGGAATGACAGGGGAAGCAATCAGCCCCAGCATTTT
>13|TRBV5-6|.|TRBJ2-3|.
CASSMERGDTQYF
TGTGCCAGCAGCATGGAACGAGGAGATACGCAGTATTTT
>16|TRBV11-2|few|TRBJ2-3|TRBD2
CASSLLPGGSTDTQYF
TGTGCCAGCAGCTTACTCCCCGGGGGGAGCACAGATACGCAGTATTTT
>14|TRBV10-3|.|TRBJ2-5|TRBD2
CATGGEAGARTQYF
TGTGCCACCGGGGGGGAAGCGGGGGCAAGGACCCAGTACTTC
>13|TRBV24-1|.|TRBJ1-4|TRBD1
CATSEGGGEKLFF
TGTGCCACCAGTGAAGGGGGCGGTGAAAAACTGTTTTTT
>16|TRBV7-2|.|TRBJ1-4|.
CASSDSPVGNGEKLFF
TGTGCCAGCAGCGACTCCCCCGTCGGGAATGGTGAAAAACTGTTTTTT
>15|TRBV4-2|.|TRBJ1-4|.
CASSLDRSGGEKLFF
TGTGCCAGCAGCCTCGACAGGTCGGGGGGTGAAAAACTGTTTTTT
>13|TRBV20-1|.|TRBJ1-5|TRBD1
CSASLTGVQPQHF
TGCAGTGCTAGTCTGACAGGGGTTCAGCCCCAGCATTTT
>15|TRBV7-3|.|TRBJ2-2|.
CASSFAGRGTGELFF
TGTGCCAGCAGCTTCGCCGGACGGGGCACCGGGGAGCTGTTTTTT
>15|TRBV29-1|.|TRBJ1-5|.
CSVELQGVGNQPQHF
TGCAGCGTCGAATTACAGGGCGTTGGCAATCAGCCCCAGCATTTT
>15|TRBV7-2|.|TRBJ2-1|.
CASSPMGGLMNEQFF
TGTGCCAGCAGCCCCATGGGGGGTCTTATGAATGAGCAGTTCTTC
>14|TRBV3-1/TRBV3-2|.|TRBJ2-5|.
CASSQEVCTGTQYF
TGTGCCAGCAGCCAAGAAGTCTGTACGGGGACCCAGTACTTC
>15|TRBV7-9|few|TRBJ1-1|TRBD1
CASSPGTGKNTEAFF
TGTGCCAGCAGCCCCGGGACAGGGAAGAACACTGAAGCTTTCTTT
>12|TRBV3-1/TRBV3-2|.|TRBJ1-1|.
CASSQRDFEAFF
TGTGCCAGCAGCCAGAGGGATTTTGAAGCTTTCTTT
>19|TRBV7-2|.|TRBJ2-3|TRBD2
CASSLERLAGTFSTDTQYF
TGTGCCAGCAGCTTAGAAAGACTAGCGGGGACCTTTAGCACAGATACGCAGTATTTT
>13|TRBV19|few|TRBJ1-5|.
CASSINENQPQHF
TGTGCCAGTAGTATTAATGAGAATCAGCCCCAGCATTTT
>15|TRBV19|.|TRBJ1-2|TRBD1
CASSPRTGGIYGYTF
TGTGCCAGTAGTCCCCGGACAGGGGGCATCTATGGCTACACCTTC
>12|TRBV5-1|.|TRBJ2-7|TRBD1
CASSLTGDEQYF
TGCGCCAGCAGCTTGACAGGGGACGAGCAGTACTTC
>17|TRBV15|.|TRBJ2-5|TRBD2
CATSRVGGGGTKMTQYF
TGTGCCACCAGCAGAGTGGGCGGCGGGGGAACCAAGATGACCCAGTACTTC
>15|TRBV18|once|TRBJ1-5|TRBD1
CASSLRTGVNQPQHF
TGTGCCAGCTCACTTAGGACAGGGGTCAATCAGCCCCAGCATTTT
>16|TRBV5-5|.|TRBJ2-7|TRBD1
CASSLMIQGFSYEQYF
TGTGCCAGCAGCCTGATGATACAGGGGTTCTCCTACGAGCAGTACTTC
>19|TRBV24-1|.|TRBJ2-3|.
CATSDWSGGGYGGTDTQYF
TGTGCCACCAGTGATTGGTCGGGGGGCGGCTACGGCGGCACAGATACGCAGTATTTT
>15|TRBV19|.|TRBJ2-7|TRBD1
CASSNSDRGPYEQYF
TGTGCCAGTAGTAACTCCGACAGGGGGCCCTACGAGCAGTACTTC